The 8 T cell receptor beta chains given below trace back to one sample, sequenced in a study of T cell changes during pregnancy in multiple sclerosis. TCRdb's table, derived via immunoSEQ multiplex PCR, lists solely in-frame clones and lacks some. The table records about 61,000 clones, around 89% of them present only once. Sequenced material: peripheral blood, taken in the first trimester of pregnancy. The receptors here all came from a female donor in good health, enrolled as a control in a pregnancy study.

The V call is TRBV13, the J call TRBJ2-5, with TRBD2 as a possible D gene (7 bases). CDR3 length: 16 residues. V was cut by 1 base and J by 3 bases, with 15 bases left in between. Germline V gene data show CDR1 as PRHDT and CDR2 as FYEKMQ (reference sequence). The CDR3 region has the DNA TGTGCCAGCAGCTTAGCTCCGGGGGGCCTCGAAGAGACCCAGTACTTC. As protein: CASSLAPGGLEETQYF.

Here the CDR3 reads CASSLRQGYGYTF. DNA of the CDR3: TGCGCCAGCAGCTTGAGACAGGGATATGGCTACACCTTC. This chain connects TRBV5-1 to TRBJ1-2; 7 bases match TRBD1. CDR1 and CDR2 from the germline V gene are SGHRS and YFSETQ. V lost 1 base and J lost 5; bases outside the gene matches: 2. The CDR3 totals 13 residues.

The J gene is TRBJ1-2, the V gene TRBV5-8; 8 bases map to TRBD1. CDR1 is SGHTS, CDR2 YDEGEE, per germline. The CDR3 runs 14 residues. V shed 4 bases and J 8 bases; nucleotides not matched to a gene: 10. The CDR3 sequence: CASSRFRGPGGYTF. CDR3 DNA sequence: TGTGCCAGCAGCCGCTTCAGGGGGCCAGGGGGCTACACCTTC.

The V call is TRBV5-8, the J call TRBJ2-2; tentative D call: TRBD2 (6 bases). Trimming removed 2 bases from V and 7 bases from J, with 15 bases in between. CDR1 is SGHTS, CDR2 YDEGEE, per germline. This CDR3 is 15 amino acids long. CDR3 DNA sequence: TGTGCCAGCAGCTTTACTAGCAGGCTGGTCGGGGAGCTGTTTTTT. It is translated as CASSFTSRLVGELFF.

The chain employs TRBV19 and TRBJ2-1, with 10 bases lining up with TRBD2. Losses at the gene ends were 6 bases for V and 5 bases for J; bases not matched to a gene: 7. There are 15 residues in the CDR3. Germline V gives CDR1 LNHDA, CDR2 SQIVND (reference sequence). This chain's CDR3 is CASSRLAGVDNEQFF. CDR3 nucleotide sequence: TGTGCCAGTAGCCGTCTAGCGGGGGTGGACAATGAGCAGTTCTTC.

In this sample, this clone turned up a few times. The chain has TRBV6-1 and TRBJ1-1; no clear D gene. The ends were cut back, 2 bases at V and 2 bases at J, with 6 bases in the middle. CDR1 is MNHNS, CDR2 SASEGT, per germline. The CDR3 is 13 amino acids. The CDR3, as DNA: TGTGCCAGCAGTGAACAGATCAACACTGAAGCTTTCTTT. Translation gives CASSEQINTEAFF.

The V gene is TRBV6-1, the J gene TRBJ1-1, with D unclear. Trimming pared 4 bases from V and 0 bases from J, leaving 6 bases between. CDR3 size: 13 residues. CDR1 MNHNS and CDR2 SASEGT come from the germline V gene. The CDR3 sequence is CASSVRLNTEAFF. The DNA of the CDR3 is TGTGCCAGCAGTGTTCGTCTGAACACTGAAGCTTTCTTT.

The sample holds a few counts of this clone. The genes are TRBV7-9 and TRBJ1-4; 8 nucleotides match TRBD1. This CDR3 region has 15 residues. In germline, CDR1 is SEHNR, CDR2 FQNEAQ (reference sequence). Trimming took 3 bases from V and 8 from J; bases not matched to a gene: 8. The DNA of the CDR3 is TGTGCCAGCAGCTTGATCAGGGGGCTTGGGGAAAAACTGTTTTTT. It encodes CASSLIRGLGEKLFF. The whole variable domain, remainder taken from reference TRBV7-9 and TRBJ1-4, is DTGVSQNPRHKITKRGQNVTFRCDPISEHNRLYWYRQTLGQGPEFLTYFQNEAQLEKSRLLSDRFSAERPKGSFSTLEIQRTEQGDSAMYLCASSLIRGLGEKLFFGSGTQLSVL.